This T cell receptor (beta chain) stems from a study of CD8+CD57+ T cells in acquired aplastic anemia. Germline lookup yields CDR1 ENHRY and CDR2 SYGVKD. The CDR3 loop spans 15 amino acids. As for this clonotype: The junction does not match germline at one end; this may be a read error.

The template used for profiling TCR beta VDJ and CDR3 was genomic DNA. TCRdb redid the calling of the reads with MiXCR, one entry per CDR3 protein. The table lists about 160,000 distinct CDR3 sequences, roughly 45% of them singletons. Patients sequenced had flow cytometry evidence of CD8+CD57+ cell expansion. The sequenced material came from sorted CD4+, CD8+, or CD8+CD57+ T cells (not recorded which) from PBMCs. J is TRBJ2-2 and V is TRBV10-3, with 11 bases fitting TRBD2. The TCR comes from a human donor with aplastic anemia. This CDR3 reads CASSELAGAKGELFF. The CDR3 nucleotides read TGTGCCAGCAGTGAACTAGCGGGAGCAAAAGGGGAGCTGTTTTTT.